What follows are 2 T cell receptor beta chains derived from one specimen sequenced in a study of T cell repertoires in cytomegalovirus infection. TCRdb independently ran MiXCR on the reads; one entry per CDR3 protein. The sample carries hundreds of thousands of distinct CDR3 sequences, about a third recorded once. These receptors lack a known antigen. Source: cultured CD8+ T cells from PBMCs, taken from culture after CMV antigen stimulation. The receptor set was obtained from a human donor in good health (CMV status not recorded). Some clones in this sample may be carry-over from other donors' samples.

This clonotype appeared many times. The chain couples TRBV6-1 to TRBJ2-2, with 16 bases aligning to TRBD2. Germline assignment: CDR1 MNHNS and CDR2 SASEGT. J lost 7 bases, V lost 8 bases, and 16 bases had no gene match. The CDR3 has 19 amino acids. CDR3 region: CASSESRGLAGGPGGELFF. CDR3 bases: TGTGCCAGCTCTGAGTCCCGGGGACTAGCGGGGGGGCCTGGCGGGGAGCTGTTTTTT.

This clonotype was seen only a few times. This chain connects TRBV20-1 to TRBJ2-1, with 9 positions matching TRBD2. CDR1 and CDR2 from the germline V gene are DFQATT and SNEGSKA (reference sequence). With 1 base clipped from V and 10 bases from J, the junction kept 5 bases outside the gene matches. The CDR3 has 13 amino acids. CDR3 region: CSARGLAGWEQFF. The CDR3 DNA is TGCAGTGCTAGAGGGCTAGCGGGGTGGGAGCAGTTCTTC.